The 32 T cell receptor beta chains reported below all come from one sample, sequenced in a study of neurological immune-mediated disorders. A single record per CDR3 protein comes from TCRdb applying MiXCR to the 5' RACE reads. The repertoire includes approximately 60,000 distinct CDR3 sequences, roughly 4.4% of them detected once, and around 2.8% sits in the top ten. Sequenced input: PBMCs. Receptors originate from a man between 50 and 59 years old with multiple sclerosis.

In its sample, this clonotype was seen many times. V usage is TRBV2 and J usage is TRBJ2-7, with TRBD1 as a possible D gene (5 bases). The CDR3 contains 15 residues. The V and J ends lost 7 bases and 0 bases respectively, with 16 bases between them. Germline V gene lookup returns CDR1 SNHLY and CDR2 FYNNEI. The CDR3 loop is CASNPGISSSYEQYF. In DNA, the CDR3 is TGTGCCAGCAATCCAGGGATCTCGAGCTCCTACGAGCAGTACTTC.

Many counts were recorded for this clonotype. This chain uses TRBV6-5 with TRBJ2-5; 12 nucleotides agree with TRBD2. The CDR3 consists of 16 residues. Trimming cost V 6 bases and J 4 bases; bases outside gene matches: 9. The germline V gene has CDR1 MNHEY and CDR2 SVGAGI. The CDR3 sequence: CASRPTSGRYLETQYF. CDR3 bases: TGTGCCAGCAGGCCGACTAGCGGGAGATACTTAGAGACCCAGTACTTC.

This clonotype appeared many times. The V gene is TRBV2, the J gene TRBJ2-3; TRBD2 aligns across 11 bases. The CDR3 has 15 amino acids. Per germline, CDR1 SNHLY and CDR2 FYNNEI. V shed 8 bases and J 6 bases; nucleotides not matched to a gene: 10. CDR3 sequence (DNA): TGTGCCAGCGGGGGACTAGCGGCACACAGCGATACGCAGTATTTT. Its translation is CASGGLAAHSDTQYF.

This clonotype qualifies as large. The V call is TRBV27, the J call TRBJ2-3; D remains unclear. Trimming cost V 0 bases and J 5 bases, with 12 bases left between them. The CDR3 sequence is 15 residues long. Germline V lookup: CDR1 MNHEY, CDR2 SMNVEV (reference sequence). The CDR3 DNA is TGTGCCAGCAGTTTATCGCTAGACCCTATAGATACGCAGTATTTT. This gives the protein CASSLSLDPIDTQYF.

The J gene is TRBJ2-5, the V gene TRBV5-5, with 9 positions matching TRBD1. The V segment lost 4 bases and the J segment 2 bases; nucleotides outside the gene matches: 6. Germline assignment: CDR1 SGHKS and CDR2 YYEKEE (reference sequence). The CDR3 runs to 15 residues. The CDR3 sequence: CASSIPTGGQETQYF. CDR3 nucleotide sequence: TGTGCCAGCAGCATCCCGACAGGGGGGCAAGAGACCCAGTACTTC.

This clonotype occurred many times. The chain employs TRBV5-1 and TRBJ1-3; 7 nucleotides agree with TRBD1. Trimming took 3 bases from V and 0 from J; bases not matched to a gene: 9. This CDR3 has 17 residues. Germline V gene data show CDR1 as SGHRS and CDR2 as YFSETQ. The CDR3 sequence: CASSSSPQGTSGNTIYF. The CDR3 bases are TGCGCCAGCAGCTCTTCCCCACAGGGGACCTCTGGAAACACCATATATTTT.

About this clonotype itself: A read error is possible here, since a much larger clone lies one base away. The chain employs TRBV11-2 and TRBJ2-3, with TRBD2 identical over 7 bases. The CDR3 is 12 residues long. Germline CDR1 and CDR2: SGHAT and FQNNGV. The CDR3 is CASSSAGDTEYF. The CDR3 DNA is TGTGCCAGCAGCTCGGCGGGAGATACGGAGTATTTT.

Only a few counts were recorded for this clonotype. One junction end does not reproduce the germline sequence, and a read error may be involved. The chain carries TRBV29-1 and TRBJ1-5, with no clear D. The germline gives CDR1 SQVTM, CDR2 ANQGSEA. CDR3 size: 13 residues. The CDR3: CSVSDEGNQPQNF. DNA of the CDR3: TGCAGCGTCTCCGACGAGGGCAATCAGCCCCAGAATTTT.

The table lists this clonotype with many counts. The CDR3 region has the DNA TGCGCCAGCAGCCCGGGGACAGGGGGCCCCTACAATGAGCAGTTCTTC. It specifies CASSPGTGGPYNEQFF. This chain links TRBV5-1 with TRBJ2-1; 12 bases map to TRBD1. Trimming cost V 4 bases and J 2 bases; bases outside gene matches: 4. The CDR3 is 16 residues long. Germline V gene sequence: CDR1 SGHRS, CDR2 YFSETQ. The whole variable domain, remainder taken from reference TRBV5-1 and TRBJ2-1, is KAGVTQTPRYLIKTRGQQVTLSCSPISGHRSVSWYQQTPGQGLQFLFEYFSETQRNKGNFPGRFSGRQFSNSRSEMNVSTLELGDSALYLCASSPGTGGPYNEQFFGPGTRLTVL.

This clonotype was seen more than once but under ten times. CDR3 DNA: TGCAGTGCTAGAGACCGATATGGGGAGCAGTACTTC. The encoded protein is CSARDRYGEQYF. V usage is TRBV20-1 and J usage is TRBJ2-7; D unclear. CDR3 size: 12 residues. Germline values: CDR1 DFQATT, CDR2 SNEGSKA (reference sequence). Deletions cut 0 bases from V and 7 bases from J, with 10 bases between.

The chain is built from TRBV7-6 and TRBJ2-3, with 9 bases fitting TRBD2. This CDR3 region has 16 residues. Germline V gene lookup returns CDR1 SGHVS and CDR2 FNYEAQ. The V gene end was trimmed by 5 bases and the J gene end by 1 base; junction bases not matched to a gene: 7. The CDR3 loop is CASSPSGGKGTDTQYF. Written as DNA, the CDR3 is TGTGCCAGCAGCCCAAGCGGGGGGAAGGGCACAGATACGCAGTATTTT.

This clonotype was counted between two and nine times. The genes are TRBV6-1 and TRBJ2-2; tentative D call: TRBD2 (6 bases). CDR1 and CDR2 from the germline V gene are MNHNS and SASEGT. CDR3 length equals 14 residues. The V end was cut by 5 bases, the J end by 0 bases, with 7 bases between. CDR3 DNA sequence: TGTGCCAGCAGTCGGGACTCGAACACCGGGGAGCTGTTTTTT. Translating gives CASSRDSNTGELFF.

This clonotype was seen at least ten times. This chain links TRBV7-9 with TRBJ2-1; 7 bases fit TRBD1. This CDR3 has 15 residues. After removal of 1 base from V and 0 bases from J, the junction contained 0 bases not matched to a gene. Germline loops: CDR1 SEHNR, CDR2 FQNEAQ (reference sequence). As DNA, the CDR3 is TGTGCCAGCAGCTTAGGGGACAGCTCCTACAATGAGCAGTTCTTC. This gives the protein CASSLGDSSYNEQFF.

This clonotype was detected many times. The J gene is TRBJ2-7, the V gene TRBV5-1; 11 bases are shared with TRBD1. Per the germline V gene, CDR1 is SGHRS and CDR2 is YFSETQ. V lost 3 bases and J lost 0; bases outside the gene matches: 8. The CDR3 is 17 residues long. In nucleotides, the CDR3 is TGCGCCAGCAGCTCCCAGCCCGGGACAGGGGGCTCCTACGAGCAGTACTTC. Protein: CASSSQPGTGGSYEQYF.

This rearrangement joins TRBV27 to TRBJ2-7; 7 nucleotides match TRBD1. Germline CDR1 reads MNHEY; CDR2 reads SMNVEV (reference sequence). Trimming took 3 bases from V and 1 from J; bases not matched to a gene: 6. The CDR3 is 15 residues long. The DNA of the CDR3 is TGTGCCAGCAGTTTTTACAGGGGTGGGTCCTACGAGCAGTACTTC. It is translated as CASSFYRGGSYEQYF.

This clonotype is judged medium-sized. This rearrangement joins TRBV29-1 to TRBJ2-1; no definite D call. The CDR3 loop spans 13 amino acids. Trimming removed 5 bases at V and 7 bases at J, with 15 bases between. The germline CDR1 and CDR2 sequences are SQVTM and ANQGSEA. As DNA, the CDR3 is TGCAGCGTTTTCCCGGCTAGTAGGAATGAGCAGTTCTTC. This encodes CSVFPASRNEQFF.

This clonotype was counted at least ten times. CDR3 sequence: CASSPGENREQYF. The DNA for the CDR3 is TGTGCCAGCAGCCCGGGAGAAAACCGCGAGCAGTACTTC. The rearrangement links TRBV12-3 or TRBV12-4 to TRBJ2-7; tentatively, D is TRBD2 (6 bases). The CDR3 totals 13 residues. The V and J ends lost 6 bases and 6 bases respectively, with 15 bases between them.

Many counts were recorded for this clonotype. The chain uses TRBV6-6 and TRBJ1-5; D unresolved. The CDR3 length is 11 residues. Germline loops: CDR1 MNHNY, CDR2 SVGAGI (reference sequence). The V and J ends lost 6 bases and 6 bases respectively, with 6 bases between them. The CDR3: CASRSAQPQHF. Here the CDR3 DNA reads TGTGCCAGCAGGTCGGCTCAGCCCCAGCATTTT.

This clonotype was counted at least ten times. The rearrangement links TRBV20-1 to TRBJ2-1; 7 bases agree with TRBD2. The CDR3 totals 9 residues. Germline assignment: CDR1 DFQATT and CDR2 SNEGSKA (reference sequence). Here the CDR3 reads CSPGLRKFF. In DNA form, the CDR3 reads TGCAGCCCGGGACTACGGAAGTTCTTC.

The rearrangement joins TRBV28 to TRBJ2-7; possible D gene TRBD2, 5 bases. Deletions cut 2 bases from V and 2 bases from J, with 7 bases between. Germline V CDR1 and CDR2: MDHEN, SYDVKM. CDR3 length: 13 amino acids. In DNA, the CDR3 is TGTGCCAGCAGTTTAAAGCGGACCTACGAGCAGTACTTC. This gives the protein CASSLKRTYEQYF.

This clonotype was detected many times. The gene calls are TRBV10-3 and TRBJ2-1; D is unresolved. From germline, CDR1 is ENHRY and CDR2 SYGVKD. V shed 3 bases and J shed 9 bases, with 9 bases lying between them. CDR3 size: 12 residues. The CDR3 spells CAISELDGEQFF. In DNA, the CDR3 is TGTGCCATCAGTGAACTTGACGGTGAGCAGTTCTTC.

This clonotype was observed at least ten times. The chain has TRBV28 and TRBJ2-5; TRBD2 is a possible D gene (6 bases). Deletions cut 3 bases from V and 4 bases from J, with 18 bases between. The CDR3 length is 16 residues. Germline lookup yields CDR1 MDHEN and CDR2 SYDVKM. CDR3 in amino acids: CASSLGIQTGGETQYF. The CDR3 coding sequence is TGTGCCAGCAGTTTGGGCATCCAGACCGGGGGAGAGACCCAGTACTTC.

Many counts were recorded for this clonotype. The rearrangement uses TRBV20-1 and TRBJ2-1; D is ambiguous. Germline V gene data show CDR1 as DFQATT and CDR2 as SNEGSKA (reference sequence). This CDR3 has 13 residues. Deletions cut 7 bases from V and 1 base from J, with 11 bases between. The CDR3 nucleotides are TGCAGTGTCTTAGGGAAATCCTACAATGAGCAGTTCTTC. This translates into CSVLGKSYNEQFF.

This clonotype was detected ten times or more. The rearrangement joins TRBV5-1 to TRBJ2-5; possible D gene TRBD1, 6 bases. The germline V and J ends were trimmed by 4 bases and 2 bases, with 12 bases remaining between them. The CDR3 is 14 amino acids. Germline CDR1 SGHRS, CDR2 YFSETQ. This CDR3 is CASSPRTVQETQYF. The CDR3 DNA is TGCGCCAGCAGCCCAAGGACAGTACAAGAGACCCAGTACTTC.

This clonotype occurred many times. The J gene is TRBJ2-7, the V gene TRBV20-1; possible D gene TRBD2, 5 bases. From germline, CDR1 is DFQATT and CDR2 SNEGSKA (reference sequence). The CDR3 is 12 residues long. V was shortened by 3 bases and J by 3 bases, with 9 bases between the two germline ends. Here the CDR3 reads CSASPAGYEQYF. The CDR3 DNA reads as TGCAGTGCTAGCCCGGCGGGCTACGAGCAGTACTTC.

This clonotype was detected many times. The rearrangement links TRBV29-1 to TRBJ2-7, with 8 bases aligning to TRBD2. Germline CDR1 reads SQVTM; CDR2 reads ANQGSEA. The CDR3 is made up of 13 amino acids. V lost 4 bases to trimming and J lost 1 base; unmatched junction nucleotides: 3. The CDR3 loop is CSVGERESYEQYF. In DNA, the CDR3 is TGCAGCGTTGGGGAGCGGGAGTCCTACGAGCAGTACTTC.

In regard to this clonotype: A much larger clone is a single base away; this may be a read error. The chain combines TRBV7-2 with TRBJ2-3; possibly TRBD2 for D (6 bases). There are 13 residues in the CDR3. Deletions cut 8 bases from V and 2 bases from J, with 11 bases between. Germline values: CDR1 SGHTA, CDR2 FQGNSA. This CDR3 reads CASGRGNTDTQYF. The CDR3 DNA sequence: TGTGCCAGCGGGCGGGGAAACACAGATACGCAGTATTTT.

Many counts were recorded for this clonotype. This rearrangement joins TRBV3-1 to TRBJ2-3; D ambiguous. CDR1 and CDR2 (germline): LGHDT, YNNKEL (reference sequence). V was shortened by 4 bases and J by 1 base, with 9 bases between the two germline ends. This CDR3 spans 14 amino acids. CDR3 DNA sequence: TGTGCCAGCAGCCCGAACGAGCGCACAGATACGCAGTATTTT. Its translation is CASSPNERTDTQYF.

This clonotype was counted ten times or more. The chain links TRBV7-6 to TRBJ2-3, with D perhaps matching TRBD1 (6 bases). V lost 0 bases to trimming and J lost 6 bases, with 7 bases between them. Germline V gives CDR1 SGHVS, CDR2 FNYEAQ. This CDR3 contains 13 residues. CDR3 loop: CASSLAQGDTQYF. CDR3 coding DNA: TGTGCCAGCAGCTTAGCGCAGGGGGATACGCAGTATTTT. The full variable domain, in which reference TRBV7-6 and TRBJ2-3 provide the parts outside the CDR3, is GAGVSQSPRYKVTKRGQDVALRCDPISGHVSLYWYRQALGQGPEFLTYFNYEAQQDKSGLPNDRFSAERPEGSISTLTIQRTEQRDSAMYRCASSLAQGDTQYFGPGTRLTVL.

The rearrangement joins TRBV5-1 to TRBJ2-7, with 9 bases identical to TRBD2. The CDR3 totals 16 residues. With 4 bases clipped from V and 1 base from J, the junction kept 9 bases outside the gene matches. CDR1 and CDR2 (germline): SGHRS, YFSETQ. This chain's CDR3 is CASSIGGLAGSYEQYF. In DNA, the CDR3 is TGCGCCAGCAGCATTGGAGGCCTAGCGGGATCCTACGAGCAGTACTTC.

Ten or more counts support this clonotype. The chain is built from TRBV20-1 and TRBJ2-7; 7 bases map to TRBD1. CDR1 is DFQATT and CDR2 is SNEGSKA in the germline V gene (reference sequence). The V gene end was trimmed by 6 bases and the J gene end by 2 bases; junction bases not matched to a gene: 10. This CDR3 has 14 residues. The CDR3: CSATQTGRPYEQYF. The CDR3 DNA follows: TGCAGTGCCACACAGACAGGGCGTCCCTACGAGCAGTACTTC.

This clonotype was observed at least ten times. The CDR3 sequence: CASSHQLAGGLGDTQYF. The CDR3 DNA follows: TGTGCCAGCAGCCACCAACTAGCGGGGGGGCTGGGAGATACGCAGTATTTT. J is TRBJ2-3 and V is TRBV5-5, with 13 bases matching TRBD2. This CDR3 region has 17 residues. Losses at the gene ends were 4 bases for V and 5 bases for J; bases not matched to a gene: 10. Germline CDR1 and CDR2: SGHKS and YYEKEE (reference sequence).